The present T cell receptor (beta chain) was sequenced within a study of shared clonotypes between healthy human individuals. Sequencing was performed with immunoSEQ multiplex PCR; in TCRdb, only in-frame clones are kept and a portion is missing. The sample lists 100,000 or so clones; more than 65% were seen once. Trimming removed 4 bases from V and 4 bases from J; junction bases left unmatched: 1. Germline CDR1 reads MGHDK; CDR2 reads SYGVNS. This CDR3 comprises 14 residues. To make CD8 memory, CD45RO+ cells were put together with CCR7-negative CD45RA+ TemRA cells. This receptor was identified in a woman aged 25 to 39 in good health. The sequenced sample was memory CD8+ T cells sorted from blood. The subset denotes: CD45RO+ cells pooled with CCR7-negative TemRA cells. This chain joins TRBV25-1 and TRBJ2-3; 11 bases agree with TRBD1. The CDR3 DNA reads TGTGCCAGCAGTGGGGACAGGGGGTCAGATACGCAGTATTTT. Amino acids: CASSGDRGSDTQYF.